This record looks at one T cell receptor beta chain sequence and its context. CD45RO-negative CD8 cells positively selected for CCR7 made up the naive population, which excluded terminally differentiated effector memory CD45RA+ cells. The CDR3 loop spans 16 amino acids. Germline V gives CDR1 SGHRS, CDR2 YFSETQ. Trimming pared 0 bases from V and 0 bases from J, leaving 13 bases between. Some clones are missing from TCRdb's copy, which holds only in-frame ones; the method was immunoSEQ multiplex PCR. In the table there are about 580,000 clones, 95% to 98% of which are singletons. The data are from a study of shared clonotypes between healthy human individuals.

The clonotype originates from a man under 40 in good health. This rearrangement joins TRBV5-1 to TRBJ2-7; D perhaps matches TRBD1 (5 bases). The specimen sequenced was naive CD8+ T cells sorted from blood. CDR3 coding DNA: TGCGCCAGCAGCTTGGTTGACAGCCAACCCTCCTACGAGCAGTACTTC. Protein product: CASSLVDSQPSYEQYF.